This T cell receptor (beta chain) was profiled in a study of T cell changes during pregnancy in multiple sclerosis. TCRdb's table, derived via immunoSEQ multiplex PCR, lists solely in-frame clones and lacks some. The data contain more than 70,000 clones, 91% of them seen just once; the ten biggest clones take up more than 1.5%. Sequences were derived from peripheral blood, sampled after pregnancy. The sequence came from a female donor in good health, enrolled as a control in a pregnancy study.

The CDR3 is CASSQEARRPGELFF. CDR3 in DNA: TGCGCCAGCAGCCAAGAGGCGCGGCGCCCCGGGGAGCTGTTTTTT. The chain carries TRBV4-3 and TRBJ2-2; D not certain. Germline values: CDR1 LGHNA, CDR2 YSLEER. CDR3 length: 15 residues. V was clipped by 0 bases and J by 6 bases, with 11 bases between them.